This T cell receptor beta chain comes out of a study of cytomegalovirus exposure and HLA in healthy donors. For the study at large: When 350 to 500 donors were genotyped, roughly four fifths of them were found to fall in the Caucasian-associated ancestry cluster. Findings of the study overall: TCR beta chains associated with HLA were, in a later analysis, more clonally expanded than equally common others. Rarity characterized most TCR sequences, yet some public TCRs appeared in many donors.

With regard to this clone: Its antigen is not identified.

Researchers ran the PCR with 60 Vbeta and 13 Jbeta primers. The table came from immunoSEQ multiplex PCR; TCRdb's copy has only in-frame clones and leaves some out. The sample shows 85,000 to 90,000 clones, and 15% sits with its ten largest clones. Specimen: PBMCs. The clonotype originates from a man aged 45-65 years in good health and CMV-seropositive.

As DNA, the CDR3 is TGCGCCAGCGGCCCGGGCCCGGGACTAGTTTGGAAACACCCAGAGCAGTTCTTC. Translation: CASGPGPGLVWKHPEQFF. V gene TRBV5-1 combines with J gene TRBJ2-1, with 8 bases that match TRBD2. The length of the CDR3 is 18 residues. CDR1 is SGHRS, CDR2 YFSETQ, per germline. Losses at the gene ends were 7 bases for V and 10 bases for J; bases not matched to a gene: 25.